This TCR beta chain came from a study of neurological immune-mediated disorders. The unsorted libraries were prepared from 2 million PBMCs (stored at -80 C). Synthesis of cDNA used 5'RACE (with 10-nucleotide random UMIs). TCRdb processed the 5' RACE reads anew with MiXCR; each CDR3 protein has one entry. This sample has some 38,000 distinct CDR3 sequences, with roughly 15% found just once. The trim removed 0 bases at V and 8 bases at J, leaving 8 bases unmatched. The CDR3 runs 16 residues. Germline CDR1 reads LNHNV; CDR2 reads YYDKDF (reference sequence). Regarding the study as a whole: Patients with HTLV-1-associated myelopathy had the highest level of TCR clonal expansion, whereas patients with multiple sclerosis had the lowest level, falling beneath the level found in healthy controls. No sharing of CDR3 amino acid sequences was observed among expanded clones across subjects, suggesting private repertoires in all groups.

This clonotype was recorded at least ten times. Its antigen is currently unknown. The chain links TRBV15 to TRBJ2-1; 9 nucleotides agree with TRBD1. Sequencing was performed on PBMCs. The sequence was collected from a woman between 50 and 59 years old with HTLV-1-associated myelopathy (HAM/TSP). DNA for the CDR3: TGTGCCACCAGCAGAGAGGGGACAGGGATACGCGATGAGCAGTTCTTC. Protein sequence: CATSREGTGIRDEQFF. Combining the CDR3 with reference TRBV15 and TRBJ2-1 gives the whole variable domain DAMVIQNPRYQVTQFGKPVTLSCSQTLNHNVMYWYQQKSSQAPKLLFHYYDKDFNNEADTPDNFQSRRPNTSFCFLDIRSPGLGDTAMYLCATSREGTGIRDEQFFGPGTRLTVL.